In its sample, the clone carrying this T cell receptor (beta chain) ranks as medium-sized. Its antigen is as yet unknown. No patient received treatment before thyroid surgery. Trimming cost V 7 bases and J 9 bases, with 16 bases left between them. This CDR3 is 12 amino acids long. The data are from a study of metastatic and nonmetastatic thyroid tumors. As for the study in general: Thyroid patients, malignant and benign, had repertoires compared across blood and tumor or nodule tissue. General study results and limits: When malignant thyroid tumors were compared with benign nodules, TCR beta diversity was reportedly significantly higher in the malignant tumors. This held in both blood and tumor samples.

Authors' analysis steps: A distant-metastasis classifier for papillary thyroid cancer was built using CDR3 differences across clinicopathological groups. TCRdb re-clonotyped the PCR reads through MiXCR. These V and J calls derive from TCRdb rather than the authors' analysis. The data hold more than 10,000 clones, with 9% to 13% observed a single time. Sequenced input: blood. The TCR comes from a female donor with papillary thyroid cancer or a benign thyroid nodule (not recorded which). Some clones in this sample may be carry-over from other donors' samples. V gene TRBV12-3 or TRBV12-4 combines with J gene TRBJ2-7, with D possibly being TRBD1 (5 bases). CDR3 residues: CASNKEQGSQYF. The CDR3, as DNA: TGTGCCAGCAACAAGGAGCAGGGCTCGCAGTACTTC.